The 27 T cell receptor beta chains below come from one sample, sequenced in a study of shared clonotypes between healthy human individuals. Repertoires were generated with immunoSEQ multiplex PCR, while TCRdb's copy carries only in-frame clones and drops some. Here the sample spans about 650,000 clones, about 95% being singletons. Cells designated naive CD8 were CD45RO-negative and were positively selected for CCR7, with terminally differentiated effector memory CD45RA+ cells excluded. The sample was naive CD8+ T cells sorted from blood. Every receptor here comes from a woman in her 30s in good health.

The chain is built from TRBV28 and TRBJ2-7; possibly TRBD1 for D (5 bases). V was trimmed by 1 base and J by 2 bases, leaving 15 bases between them. The CDR3 loop spans 16 amino acids. CDR1 is MDHEN, CDR2 SYDVKM, per germline. In DNA form, the CDR3 reads TGTGCCAGCAGTTTATTGTCAGGGCTCGTCCCCTACGAGCAGTACTTC. As protein: CASSLLSGLVPYEQYF. The full variable domain, its missing parts supplied by reference TRBV28 and TRBJ2-7, is DVKVTQSSRYLVKRTGEKVFLECVQDMDHENMFWYRQDPGLGLRLIYFSYDVKMKEKGDIPEGYSVSREKKERFSLILESASTNQTSMYLCASSLLSGLVPYEQYFGPGTRLTVT.

The gene calls are TRBV4-1 and TRBJ2-2; 7 positions agree with TRBD1. The germline V gene encodes CDR1 MGHRA and CDR2 YSYEKL. The CDR3 has 14 residues. J gave up 4 bases and V 5 bases, and 4 bases lay outside the gene matches. The CDR3 DNA follows: TGCGCCAGCAGCAGGGGGCGGGTCACCGGGGAGCTGTTTTTT. This encodes CASSRGRVTGELFF.

The chain couples TRBV28 to TRBJ1-1; TRBD1 matches at 9 bases. Per the germline V gene, CDR1 is MDHEN and CDR2 is SYDVKM. The CDR3 has 15 residues. V was pared by 5 bases and J by 1 base, with 5 bases of the junction left unmatched. CDR3 in amino acids: CASSTRQGENTEAFF. The CDR3 bases are TGTGCCAGCAGTACCCGACAGGGGGAGAACACTGAAGCTTTCTTT.

J is TRBJ2-7 and V is TRBV19; 8 bases align to TRBD1. The germline CDR1 and CDR2 sequences are LNHDA and SQIVND (reference sequence). This CDR3 is 15 amino acids long. V was pared by 4 bases and J by 1 base, with 6 bases of the junction left unmatched. CDR3 in amino acids: CASSTGTGLSYEQYF. The DNA of the CDR3 is TGTGCCAGTAGTACCGGGACAGGACTATCCTACGAGCAGTACTTC.

This clone was seen a single time. The gene calls are TRBV29-1 and TRBJ2-7; TRBD1 agrees at 9 bases. V dropped 5 bases and J dropped 5; count of bases not matched to a gene: 4. This CDR3 contains 12 residues. CDR1 SQVTM and CDR2 ANQGSEA come from the germline V gene. The CDR3 bases are TGCAGCGTTAGGACAGGGGTCGACGAGCAGTACTTC. Amino acids: CSVRTGVDEQYF.

This clone has a single count. The rearrangement links TRBV27 to TRBJ2-7; the D call may be TRBD1 or TRBD2 (5 bases each). Trimming left V 6 bases short and J 0 bases short, with 15 bases between. This CDR3 has 15 residues. Per the germline V gene, CDR1 is MNHEY and CDR2 is SMNVEV (reference sequence). DNA for the CDR3: TGTGCCAGCAGATCGAGGGAAGGGGTCTCCTACGAGCAGTACTTC. The encoded protein is CASRSREGVSYEQYF.

This chain joins TRBV15 and TRBJ2-7; 10 bases align to TRBD2. After removal of 8 bases from V and 4 bases from J, the junction contained 5 bases not matched to a gene. The germline V gene encodes CDR1 LNHNV and CDR2 YYDKDF (reference sequence). The CDR3 loop spans 13 amino acids. The CDR3 sequence is CATGAGGGYEQYF. The CDR3 nucleotides read TGTGCCACCGGAGCGGGAGGGGGGTACGAGCAGTACTTC.

The genes are TRBV7-2 and TRBJ2-7, with D perhaps TRBD1 (6 bases). V was trimmed by 5 bases and J by 0 bases, leaving 17 bases between them. The CDR3 length is 16 residues. The germline V gene encodes CDR1 SGHTA and CDR2 FQGNSA. As DNA, the CDR3 is TGTGCCAGCAGCCTAACGTCGCGGACAGCCTCCTACGAGCAGTACTTC. Its protein is CASSLTSRTASYEQYF.

This chain connects TRBV4-2 to TRBJ2-7; a weak D match, TRBD2 (6 bases). The V and J ends lost 0 bases and 4 bases respectively, with 13 bases between them. CDR3 length equals 15 residues. CDR1 LGHNA and CDR2 YNFKEQ come from the germline V gene. The CDR3 is CASSQEWGAGYEQYF. In DNA, the CDR3 is TGTGCCAGCAGCCAAGAATGGGGCGCGGGGTACGAGCAGTACTTC.

The chain employs TRBV19 and TRBJ2-1, with TRBD2 identical over 10 bases. Losses at the gene ends were 10 bases for V and 15 bases for J; bases not matched to a gene: 6. Germline lookup yields CDR1 LNHDA and CDR2 SQIVND (reference sequence). The CDR3 sequence is 10 residues long. Written as DNA, the CDR3 is TGTGCCACCTCTAGCGGGAGTGTGTTCTTC. It codes for CATSSGSVFF.

The chain joins TRBV5-1 to TRBJ2-5, with TRBD1 matching 9 bases. CDR3 length equals 15 residues. In germline, CDR1 is SGHRS, CDR2 YFSETQ. The V and J ends lost 3 bases and 2 bases, in that order; junction bases with no gene match: 5. The CDR3 DNA is TGCGCCAGCAGCTACCGGGACAGGGCGCAAGAGACCCAGTACTTC. It encodes CASSYRDRAQETQYF.

V gene TRBV19 combines with J gene TRBJ2-7; D is uncertain. Deletions cut 3 bases from V and 0 bases from J, with 6 bases between. Germline values: CDR1 LNHDA, CDR2 SQIVND (reference sequence). The CDR3 contains 13 residues. CDR3 amino acids: CASSITSSYEQYF. The CDR3 bases are TGTGCCAGTAGTATTACGAGCTCCTACGAGCAGTACTTC. The whole variable domain, remainder taken from reference TRBV19 and TRBJ2-7, is DGGITQSPKYLFRKEGQNVTLSCEQNLNHDAMYWYRQDPGQGLRLIYYSQIVNDFQKGDIAEGYSVSREKKESFPLTVTSAQKNPTAFYLCASSITSSYEQYFGPGTRLTVT.

Regarding this clone: The junction and the germline gene differ at one end; a read error may be behind it. The V call is TRBV7-6, the J call TRBJ2-2, with TRBD2 matching 11 bases. CDR3 length: 16 amino acids. CDR1 and CDR2 from the germline V gene are SGHVS and FNYEAQ. CDR3 DNA sequence: TGTGCCGGCAGCGTAGTTACTAGCGGGGGAACCGGGGAGCTGTTTTTT. It encodes CAGSVVTSGGTGELFF.

The rearrangement uses TRBV6-5 and TRBJ2-1; a possible D gene is TRBD1 (5 bases). CDR1 is MNHEY, CDR2 SVGAGI, per germline. Trimming shortened V by 1 base and J by 5 bases, and 6 bases separated the two germline ends. The CDR3 length is 13 residues. The CDR3: CASSYLTDNEQFF. In DNA, the CDR3 is TGTGCCAGCAGTTACTTGACAGACAATGAGCAGTTCTTC.

The chain employs TRBV5-3 and TRBJ1-2, with D possibly being TRBD1 (6 bases). TRBV5-3 is assigned to the ORF class and has an uncertain function. The CDR3 loop spans 14 amino acids. V was cut by 4 bases and J by 4 bases, with 14 bases left in between. In DNA, the CDR3 is TGTGCCAGAAGCACAGGGACAACTTGCTATGGCTACACCTTC. Translated: CARSTGTTCYGYTF.

The V and J genes are TRBV19 and TRBJ1-5; 7 bases line up with TRBD1. V lost 9 bases to trimming and J lost 5 bases; unmatched junction nucleotides: 16. Germline assignment: CDR1 LNHDA and CDR2 SQIVND (reference sequence). The CDR3 covers 16 residues. The CDR3 DNA follows: TGTGCCAGCACAACCGAGGGACAGCGTTATTATCAGCCCCAGCATTTT. It specifies CASTTEGQRYYQPQHF.

The rearrangement joins TRBV7-9 to TRBJ2-7, with a possible D match to TRBD2 (6 bases). This CDR3 contains 16 residues. Deletions cut 5 bases from V and 3 bases from J, with 20 bases between. Germline CDR1 is SEHNR and CDR2 is FQNEAQ (reference sequence). CDR3 sequence reads: CASSPPVGTPNYEQYF. The CDR3 DNA is TGTGCCAGCAGCCCTCCTGTAGGGACTCCAAACTACGAGCAGTACTTC.

This chain uses TRBV7-7 with TRBJ2-5; D unclear. With 2 bases removed from V and 0 bases from J, the gap between germline ends came to 10 bases. CDR1 and CDR2 from the germline V gene are SSHAT and FNYEAQ (reference sequence). The CDR3 spans 15 residues. The DNA of the CDR3 is TGTGCCAGCAGCTTATTGCCAGGTTACCAAGAGACCCAGTACTTC. It codes for CASSLLPGYQETQYF.

This rearrangement joins TRBV9 to TRBJ2-7; TRBD2 matches 10 bases. Germline CDR1 reads SGDLS; CDR2 reads YYNGEE. The CDR3 loop spans 18 amino acids. V dropped 3 bases and J dropped 7; count of bases not matched to a gene: 19. CDR3 sequence reads: CASSASGLAEPSMLEQYF. CDR3 coding DNA: TGTGCCAGCAGCGCCTCCGGACTAGCGGAACCGAGCATGTTGGAGCAGTACTTC.

The gene calls are TRBV28 and TRBJ1-2, with 7 bases fitting TRBD1. Trimming removed 3 bases from V and 4 bases from J; junction bases left unmatched: 2. CDR1 and CDR2 from the germline V gene are MDHEN and SYDVKM. The CDR3 has 13 amino acids. The CDR3 nucleotides read TGTGCCAGCAGTTTCACAGGGGTCTATGGCTACACCTTC. This sequence encodes CASSFTGVYGYTF.

This chain uses TRBV5-6 with TRBJ2-7; D remains unclear. V lost 4 bases to trimming and J lost 7 bases, with 18 bases between them. CDR3 length: 14 residues. Germline-derived CDR1 and CDR2 are SGHDT and YYEEEE. CDR3 in amino acids: CASSLRSLHSEQYF. CDR3 DNA sequence: TGTGCCAGCAGCCTTAGGAGTTTGCACTCAGAGCAGTACTTC.

The genes are TRBV27 and TRBJ2-1; 8 bases align to TRBD2. This CDR3 spans 15 amino acids. Trimming at V came to 6 bases and at J to 3 bases, leaving 7 bases not matched to a gene. Germline V gene lookup returns CDR1 MNHEY and CDR2 SMNVEV (reference sequence). DNA of the CDR3: TGTGCCAGCAGCCCACCTAGCGGGCTCTACAATGAGCAGTTCTTC. Translation gives CASSPPSGLYNEQFF.

The chain uses TRBV7-8 and TRBJ2-5, with D uncertain. This CDR3 has 16 amino acids. The germline gives CDR1 SGHVS, CDR2 FQNEAQ. V lost 5 bases to trimming and J lost 1 base, with 17 bases between them. CDR3 region: CASSDTPSTGQETQYF. The CDR3, as DNA: TGTGCCAGCAGCGACACCCCCTCTACTGGCCAAGAGACCCAGTACTTC.

V usage is TRBV6-1 and J usage is TRBJ1-2; 7 bases are shared with TRBD1. The CDR3 is 16 residues long. Germline trimming cut 4 bases from V and 3 bases from J; bases unmatched to any gene: 11. Germline CDR1 reads MNHNS; CDR2 reads SASEGT. The DNA for the CDR3 is TGTGCCAGCAGTGTATTCTCCGAAGGACAGGACTATGGCTACACCTTC. Its translation is CASSVFSEGQDYGYTF.

The rearrangement uses TRBV4-1 and TRBJ1-1; D is possibly TRBD1 (6 bases). The CDR3 is 16 residues long. V was pared by 0 bases and J by 0 bases, with 11 bases between. The germline gives CDR1 MGHRA, CDR2 YSYEKL. For the CDR3, the DNA is TGCGCCAGCAGCCAAGACGCAGGGGAATTGAACACTGAAGCTTTCTTT. It specifies CASSQDAGELNTEAFF.

As for this clone: The same CDR3 can be traced to other DNA sequences in this sample. This rearrangement joins TRBV27 to TRBJ2-7; perhaps TRBD2 as D (6 bases). Trimming removed 3 bases at V and 3 bases at J, with 12 bases between. CDR1 MNHEY and CDR2 SMNVEV come from the germline V gene (reference sequence). CDR3 length: 14 amino acids. CDR3 bases: TGTGCCAGCAGTTTTTTTGGGGGGAACTACGAGCAGTACTTC. Its protein is CASSFFGGNYEQYF.

Only one count was recorded for this clone. V gene TRBV5-6 combines with J gene TRBJ2-1; D is unclear. The CDR3 is made up of 12 amino acids. Germline loops: CDR1 SGHDT, CDR2 YYEEEE. Trimming left V 3 bases short and J 3 bases short, with 4 bases between. The CDR3 is CASSSIYNEQFF. The CDR3 coding sequence is TGTGCCAGCAGCTCAATCTACAATGAGCAGTTCTTC.